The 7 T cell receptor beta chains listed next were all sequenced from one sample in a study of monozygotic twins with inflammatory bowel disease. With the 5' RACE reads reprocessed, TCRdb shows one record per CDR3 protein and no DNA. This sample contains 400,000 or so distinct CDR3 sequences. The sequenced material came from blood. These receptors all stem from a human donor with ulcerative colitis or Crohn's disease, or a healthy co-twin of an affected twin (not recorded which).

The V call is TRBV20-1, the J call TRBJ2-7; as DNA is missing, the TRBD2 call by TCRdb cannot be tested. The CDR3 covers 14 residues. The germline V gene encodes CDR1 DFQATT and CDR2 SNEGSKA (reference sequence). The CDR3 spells CSAPLAGGLYEQYF.

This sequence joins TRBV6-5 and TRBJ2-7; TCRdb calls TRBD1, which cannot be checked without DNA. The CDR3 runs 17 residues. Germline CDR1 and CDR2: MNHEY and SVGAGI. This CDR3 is CASSYSSRDPTIYEQYF.

CDR3: CASSLRAGVTGELFF. This chain links TRBV7-3 with TRBJ2-2; TCRdb returns TRBD2, unconfirmable since there is no DNA. The CDR3 loop spans 15 amino acids. Germline V CDR1 and CDR2: SGHTA, FQGTGA.

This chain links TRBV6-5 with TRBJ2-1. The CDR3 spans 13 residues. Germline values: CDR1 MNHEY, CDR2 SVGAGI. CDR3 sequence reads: CASSYRTDGEQFF.

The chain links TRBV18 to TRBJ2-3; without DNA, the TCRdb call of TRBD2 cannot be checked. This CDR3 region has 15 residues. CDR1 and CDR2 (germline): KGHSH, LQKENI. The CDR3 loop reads CASSLLSGDSDTQYF.

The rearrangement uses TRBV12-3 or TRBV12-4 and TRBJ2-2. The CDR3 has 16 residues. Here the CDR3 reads CASSLARNGNTGELFF.

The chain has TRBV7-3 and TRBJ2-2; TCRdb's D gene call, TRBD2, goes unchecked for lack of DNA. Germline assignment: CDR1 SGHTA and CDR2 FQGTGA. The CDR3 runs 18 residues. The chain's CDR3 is CASSLKPISGTSTGELFF.